These 10 T cell receptor beta chains originate from one sample sequenced in a study of cytomegalovirus exposure and HLA in healthy donors. It was with 60 Vbeta and 13 Jbeta primers that the PCR ran. Libraries were prepared by immunoSEQ multiplex PCR; TCRdb keeps only in-frame clonotypes and omits some of them. The sample lists about 99,000 clones; over 9.5% were seen once. The sample comprised PBMCs. The receptors stem from a man in his forties in good health and CMV-seropositive.

The chain recombines TRBV19 with TRBJ2-1, with TRBD1 matching over 11 bases. The J segment lost 7 bases and the V segment lost 5 bases, leaving 7 bases of the junction unmatched. The CDR3 loop spans 15 amino acids. Germline CDR1 and CDR2: LNHDA and SQIVND (reference sequence). The CDR3 sequence is CASSYSGTGGNEQFF. Here the CDR3 DNA reads TGTGCCAGTAGTTACTCCGGGACAGGGGGTAATGAGCAGTTCTTC.

The chain has TRBV7-2 and TRBJ2-3, with TRBD1 as a possible D gene (6 bases). The CDR3 is made up of 16 amino acids. The germline V and J ends were trimmed by 1 base and 6 bases, with 17 bases remaining between them. Germline assignment: CDR1 SGHTA and CDR2 FQGNSA. CDR3 DNA sequence: TGTGCCAGCAGCTTAGGTCTCAGGGGCCAACTCGATACGCAGTATTTT. Translated, it gives CASSLGLRGQLDTQYF. Full variable domain (remainder filled in from reference TRBV7-2 and TRBJ2-3): GAGVSQSPSNKVTEKGKDVELRCDPISGHTALYWYRQSLGQGLEFLIYFQGNSAPDKSGLPSDRFSAERTGGSVSTLTIQRTQQEDSAVYLCASSLGLRGQLDTQYFGPGTRLTVL.

This clone appeared a few times. The V gene is TRBV10-3, the J gene TRBJ2-2, with 7 bases lining up with TRBD2. CDR3 length equals 16 residues. V gave up 0 bases and J gave up 5 bases; unmatched junction bases: 6. The germline CDR1 and CDR2 sequences are ENHRY and SYGVKD. DNA for the CDR3: TGTGCCATCAGTGAGTCGAGTGGCGGGAGTACCGGGGAGCTGTTTTTT. It yields the protein CAISESSGGSTGELFF.

By share of the sample, this clone is medium-sized (0.01 to 0.1%). The V and J genes are TRBV4-1 and TRBJ2-4; 7 nucleotides line up with TRBD1. The germline V gene has CDR1 MGHRA and CDR2 YSYEKL. The V segment lost 2 bases and the J segment 7 bases; nucleotides outside the gene matches: 2. The CDR3 consists of 13 residues. CDR3 nucleotides: TGCGCCAGCAGCCAATTACAGGGGAACATTCAGTACTTC. Encoded protein: CASSQLQGNIQYF.

The V call is TRBV5-5, the J call TRBJ2-7; D unclear. This CDR3 has 15 residues. V was cut by 4 bases and J by 2 bases, with 16 bases left in between. Germline-derived CDR1 and CDR2 are SGHKS and YYEKEE (reference sequence). This CDR3 is CASSRLVDGTYEQYF. Here the CDR3 DNA reads TGTGCCAGCAGCAGGCTAGTCGACGGCACCTACGAGCAGTACTTC.

This clone occurred a few times. The chain links TRBV2 to TRBJ2-3, with 7 bases that match TRBD2. This CDR3 has 14 amino acids. CDR1 is SNHLY, CDR2 FYNNEI, per germline. With 3 bases clipped from V and 0 bases from J, the junction kept 0 bases outside the gene matches. The CDR3 sequence is CASSETSSTDTQYF. The CDR3 nucleotides read TGTGCCAGCAGTGAGACTAGCAGCACAGATACGCAGTATTTT.

Details on this clone: One junction end does not reproduce the germline sequence, and a read error may be involved. CDR3 in amino acids: CASSLDFSSEQYF. CDR3 sequence (DNA): TGTGCTAGCAGCTTAGATTTTAGCTCCGAGCAGTACTTC. This chain joins TRBV7-7 and TRBJ2-7; D remains ambiguous. The CDR3 has 13 residues. Germline CDR1 reads SSHAT; CDR2 reads FNYEAQ (reference sequence).

This clone appeared a few times. The rearrangement links TRBV21-1 to TRBJ2-7; whether TRBD1, the table's D call, matches the DNA was not checked. TRBV21-1 represents a pseudogene. The CDR3 extends over 14 amino acids. The CDR3 spells CASSKDTYSYEQYF. The CDR3 nucleotides read TGTGCCAGCAGCAAGGACACCTACTCCTACGAGCAGTACTTC.

The rearrangement uses TRBV4-2 and TRBJ2-2; D perhaps matches TRBD2 (6 bases). CDR1 is LGHNA and CDR2 is YNFKEQ in the germline V gene. V was clipped by 2 bases and J by 3 bases, with 10 bases between them. The CDR3 runs to 15 residues. As DNA, the CDR3 is TGTGCCAGCAGCCAACTGGAGCGGGACACCGGGGAGCTGTTTTTT. Translated, it gives CASSQLERDTGELFF.

This chain uses TRBV5-1 with TRBJ2-1; 8 nucleotides align to TRBD1. CDR3 length equals 16 residues. V was clipped by 3 bases and J by 5 bases; unmatched bases: 10. Germline-derived CDR1 and CDR2 are SGHRS and YFSETQ. CDR3 sequence (DNA): TGCGCCAGCAGCTCGGGTGACGGGACAGGCCACAATGAGCAGTTCTTC. Translating it yields CASSSGDGTGHNEQFF.